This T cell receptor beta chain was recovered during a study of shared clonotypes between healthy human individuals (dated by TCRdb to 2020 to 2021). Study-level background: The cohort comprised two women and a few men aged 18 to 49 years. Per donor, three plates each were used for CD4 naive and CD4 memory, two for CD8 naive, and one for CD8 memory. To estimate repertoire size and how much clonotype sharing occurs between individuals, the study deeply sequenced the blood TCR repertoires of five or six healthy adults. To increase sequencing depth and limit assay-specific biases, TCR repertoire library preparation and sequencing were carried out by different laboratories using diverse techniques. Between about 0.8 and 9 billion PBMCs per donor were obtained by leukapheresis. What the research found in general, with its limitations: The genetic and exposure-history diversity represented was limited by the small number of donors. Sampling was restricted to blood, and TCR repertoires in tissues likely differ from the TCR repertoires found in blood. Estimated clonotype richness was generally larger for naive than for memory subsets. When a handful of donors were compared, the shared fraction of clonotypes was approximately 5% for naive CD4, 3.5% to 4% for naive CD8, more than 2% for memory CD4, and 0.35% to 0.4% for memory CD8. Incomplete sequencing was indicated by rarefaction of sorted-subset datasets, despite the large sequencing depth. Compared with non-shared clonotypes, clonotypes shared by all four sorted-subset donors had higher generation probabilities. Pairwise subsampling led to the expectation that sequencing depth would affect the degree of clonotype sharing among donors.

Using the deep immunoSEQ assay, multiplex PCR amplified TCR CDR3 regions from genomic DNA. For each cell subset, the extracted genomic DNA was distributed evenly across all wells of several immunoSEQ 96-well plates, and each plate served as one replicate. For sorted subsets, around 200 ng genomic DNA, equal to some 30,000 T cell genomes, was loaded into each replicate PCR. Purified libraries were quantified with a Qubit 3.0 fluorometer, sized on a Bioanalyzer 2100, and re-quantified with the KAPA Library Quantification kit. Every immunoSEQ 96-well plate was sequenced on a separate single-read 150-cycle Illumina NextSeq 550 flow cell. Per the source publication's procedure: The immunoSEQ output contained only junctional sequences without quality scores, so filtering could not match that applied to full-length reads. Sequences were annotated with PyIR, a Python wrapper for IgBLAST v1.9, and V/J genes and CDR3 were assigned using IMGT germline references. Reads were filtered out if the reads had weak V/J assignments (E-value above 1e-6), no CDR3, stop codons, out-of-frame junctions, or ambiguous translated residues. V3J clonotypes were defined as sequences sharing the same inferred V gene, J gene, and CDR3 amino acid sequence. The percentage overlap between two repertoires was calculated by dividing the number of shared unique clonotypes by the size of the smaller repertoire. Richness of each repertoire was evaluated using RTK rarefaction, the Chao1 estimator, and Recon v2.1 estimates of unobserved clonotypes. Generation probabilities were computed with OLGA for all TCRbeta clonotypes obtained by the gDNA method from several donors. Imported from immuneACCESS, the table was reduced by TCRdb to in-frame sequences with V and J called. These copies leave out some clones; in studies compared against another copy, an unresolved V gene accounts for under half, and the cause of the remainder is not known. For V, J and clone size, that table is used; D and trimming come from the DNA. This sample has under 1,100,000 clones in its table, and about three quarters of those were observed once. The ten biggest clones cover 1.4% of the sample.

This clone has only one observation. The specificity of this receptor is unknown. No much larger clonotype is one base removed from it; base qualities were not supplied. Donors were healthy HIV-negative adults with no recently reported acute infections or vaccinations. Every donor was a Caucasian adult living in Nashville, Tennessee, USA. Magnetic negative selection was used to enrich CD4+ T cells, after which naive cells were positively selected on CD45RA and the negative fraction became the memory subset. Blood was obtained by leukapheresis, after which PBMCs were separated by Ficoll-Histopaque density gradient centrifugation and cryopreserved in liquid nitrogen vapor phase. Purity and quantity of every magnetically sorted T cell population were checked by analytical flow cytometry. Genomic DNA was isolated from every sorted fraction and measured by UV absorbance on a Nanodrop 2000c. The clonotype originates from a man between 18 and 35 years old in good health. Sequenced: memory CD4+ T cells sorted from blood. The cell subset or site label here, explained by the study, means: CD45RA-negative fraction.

The nucleotide sequence reads as follows: TGCAGTGCTAGACAGGGGGCAAAATATTTT. Its translation is CSARQGAKYF. The sequence joins TRBV20-1 to TRBJ2-3, with 8 bases matching TRBD1. V loses 2 bases at its end and J loses 15 bases; junction bases beyond the gene matches: 4. The CDR3 covers 10 residues, taking in both the cysteine and the phenylalanine. The CDR3 DNA has 30 bases and is translated from base 1. The germline V gene encodes CDR1 DFQATT and CDR2 SNEGSKA (reference sequence).